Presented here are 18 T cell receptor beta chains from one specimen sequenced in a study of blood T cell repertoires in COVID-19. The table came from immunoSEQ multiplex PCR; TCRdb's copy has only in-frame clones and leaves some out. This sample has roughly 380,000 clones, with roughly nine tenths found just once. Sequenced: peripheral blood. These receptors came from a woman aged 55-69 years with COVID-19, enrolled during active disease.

CDR3 protein: CASSKTGGFRYEQYF. The CDR3 nucleotides are TGTGCCAGCAGCAAAACAGGCGGATTTAGGTACGAGCAGTACTTC. The V gene is TRBV27, the J gene TRBJ2-7, with D perhaps matching TRBD1 (5 bases). Trimming stripped 6 bases from V and 4 bases from J, with 19 bases between. The CDR3 is made up of 15 amino acids. Looked up from germline, CDR1 is MNHEY and CDR2 is SMNVEV (reference sequence).

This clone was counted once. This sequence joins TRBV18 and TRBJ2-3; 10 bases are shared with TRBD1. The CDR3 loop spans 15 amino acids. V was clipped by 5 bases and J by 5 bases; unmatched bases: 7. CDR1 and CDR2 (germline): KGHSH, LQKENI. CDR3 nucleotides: TGTGCCAGCTCATCGACAGGGGGCGCGGTAGATACGCAGTATTTT. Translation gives CASSSTGGAVDTQYF.

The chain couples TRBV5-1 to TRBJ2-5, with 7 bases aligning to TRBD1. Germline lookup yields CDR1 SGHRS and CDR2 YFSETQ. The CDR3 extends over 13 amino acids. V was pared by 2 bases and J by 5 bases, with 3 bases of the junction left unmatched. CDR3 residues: CASSLGQVETQYF. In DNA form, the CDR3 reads TGCGCCAGCAGCTTAGGACAGGTGGAGACCCAGTACTTC. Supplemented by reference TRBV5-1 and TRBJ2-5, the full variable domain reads KAGVTQTPRYLIKTRGQQVTLSCSPISGHRSVSWYQQTPGQGLQFLFEYFSETQRNKGNFPGRFSGRQFSNSRSEMNVSTLELGDSALYLCASSLGQVETQYFGPGTRLLVL.

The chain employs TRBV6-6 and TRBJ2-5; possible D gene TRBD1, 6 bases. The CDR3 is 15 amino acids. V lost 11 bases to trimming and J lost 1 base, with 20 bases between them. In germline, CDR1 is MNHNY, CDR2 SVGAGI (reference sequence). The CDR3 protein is CAGNRDNGRQETQYF. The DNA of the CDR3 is TGTGCCGGGAACCGGGACAACGGCCGCCAAGAGACCCAGTACTTC.

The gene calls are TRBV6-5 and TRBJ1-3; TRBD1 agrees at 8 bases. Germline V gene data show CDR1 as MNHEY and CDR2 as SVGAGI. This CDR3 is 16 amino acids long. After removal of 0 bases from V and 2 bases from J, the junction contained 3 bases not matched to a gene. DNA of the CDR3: TGTGCCAGCAGTTACTCGCAGGGGGCTGCTGGAAACACCATATATTTT. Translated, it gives CASSYSQGAAGNTIYF.

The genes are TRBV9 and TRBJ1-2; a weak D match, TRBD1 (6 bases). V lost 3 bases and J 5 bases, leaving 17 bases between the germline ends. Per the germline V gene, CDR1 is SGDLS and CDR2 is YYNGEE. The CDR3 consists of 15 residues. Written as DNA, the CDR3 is TGTGCCAGCAGCGCGGCAAGAGGGGGAGGGTATGGCTACACCTTC. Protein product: CASSAARGGGYGYTF.

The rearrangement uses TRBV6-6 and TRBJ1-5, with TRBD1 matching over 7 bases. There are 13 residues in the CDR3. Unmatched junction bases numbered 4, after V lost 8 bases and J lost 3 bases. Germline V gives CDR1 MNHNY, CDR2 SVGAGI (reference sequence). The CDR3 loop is CASLGQINQPQHF. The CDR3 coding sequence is TGTGCCAGCCTGGGACAGATCAATCAGCCCCAGCATTTT.

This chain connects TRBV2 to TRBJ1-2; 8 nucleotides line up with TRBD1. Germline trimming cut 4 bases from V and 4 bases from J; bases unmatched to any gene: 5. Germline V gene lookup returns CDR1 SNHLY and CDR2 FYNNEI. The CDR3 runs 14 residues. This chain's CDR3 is CASSGTGISYGYTF. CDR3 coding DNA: TGTGCCAGCAGTGGGACAGGGATCTCCTATGGCTACACCTTC.

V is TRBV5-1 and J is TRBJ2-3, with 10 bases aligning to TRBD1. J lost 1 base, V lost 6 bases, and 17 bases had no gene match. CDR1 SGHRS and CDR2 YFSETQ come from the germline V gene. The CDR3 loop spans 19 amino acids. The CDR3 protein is CASTRRWTGGPSRTDTQYF. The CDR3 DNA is TGCGCCAGCACCCGACGGTGGACAGGGGGTCCTTCCCGCACAGATACGCAGTATTTT.

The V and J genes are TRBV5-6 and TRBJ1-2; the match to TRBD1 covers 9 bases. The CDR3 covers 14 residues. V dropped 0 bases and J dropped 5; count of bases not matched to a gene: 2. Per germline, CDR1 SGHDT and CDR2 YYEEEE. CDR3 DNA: TGTGCCAGCAGCTTGGACAGGGGGCGATATGGCTACACCTTC. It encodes CASSLDRGRYGYTF.

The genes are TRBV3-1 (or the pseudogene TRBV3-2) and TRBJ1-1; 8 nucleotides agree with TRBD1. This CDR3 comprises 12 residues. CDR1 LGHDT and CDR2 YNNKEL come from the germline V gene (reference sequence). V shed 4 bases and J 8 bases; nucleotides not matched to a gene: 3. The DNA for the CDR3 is TGTGCCAGCAGCCCCCGGGACAGGGAAGCTTTCTTT. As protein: CASSPRDREAFF.

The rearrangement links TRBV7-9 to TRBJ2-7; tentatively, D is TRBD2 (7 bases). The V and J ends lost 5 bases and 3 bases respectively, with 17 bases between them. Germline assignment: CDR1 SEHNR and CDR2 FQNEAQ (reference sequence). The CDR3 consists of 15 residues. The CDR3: CASSPPRGGFYEQYF. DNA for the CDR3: TGTGCCAGCAGCCCCCCGCGCGGGGGCTTCTACGAGCAGTACTTC.

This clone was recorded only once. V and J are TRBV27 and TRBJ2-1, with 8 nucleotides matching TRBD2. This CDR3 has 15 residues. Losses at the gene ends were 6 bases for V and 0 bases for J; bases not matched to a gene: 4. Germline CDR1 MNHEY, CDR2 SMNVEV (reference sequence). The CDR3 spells CASSRAGGSYNEQFF. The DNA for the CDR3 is TGTGCCAGCAGCCGGGCGGGGGGCTCCTACAATGAGCAGTTCTTC.

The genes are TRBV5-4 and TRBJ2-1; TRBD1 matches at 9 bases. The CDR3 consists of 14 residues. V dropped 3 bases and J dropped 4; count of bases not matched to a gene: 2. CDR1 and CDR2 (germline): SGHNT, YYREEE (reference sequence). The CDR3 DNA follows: TGTGCCAGCAGCTCGACAGGGGGGTACAATGAGCAGTTCTTC. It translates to CASSSTGGYNEQFF.

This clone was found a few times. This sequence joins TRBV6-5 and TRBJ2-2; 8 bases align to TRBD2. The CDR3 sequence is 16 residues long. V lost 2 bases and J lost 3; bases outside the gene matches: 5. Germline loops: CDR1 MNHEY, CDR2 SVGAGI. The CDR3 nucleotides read TGTGCCAGCAGTTACGACCAGCGGGGGTACACCGGGGAGCTGTTTTTT. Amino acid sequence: CASSYDQRGYTGELFF.

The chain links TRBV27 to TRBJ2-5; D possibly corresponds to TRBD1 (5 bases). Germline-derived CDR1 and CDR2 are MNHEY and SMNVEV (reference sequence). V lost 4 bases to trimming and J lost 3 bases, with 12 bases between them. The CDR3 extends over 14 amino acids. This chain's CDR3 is CASSSQGREETQYF. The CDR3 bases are TGTGCCAGCAGTTCTCAGGGTAGGGAAGAGACCCAGTACTTC.

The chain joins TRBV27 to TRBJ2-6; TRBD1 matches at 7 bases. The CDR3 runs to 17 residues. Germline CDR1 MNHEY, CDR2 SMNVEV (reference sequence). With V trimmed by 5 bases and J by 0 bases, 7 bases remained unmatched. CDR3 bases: TGTGCCAGCAGTCTCCGGGACAGAAACTCTGGGGCCAACGTCCTGACTTTC. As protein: CASSLRDRNSGANVLTF.

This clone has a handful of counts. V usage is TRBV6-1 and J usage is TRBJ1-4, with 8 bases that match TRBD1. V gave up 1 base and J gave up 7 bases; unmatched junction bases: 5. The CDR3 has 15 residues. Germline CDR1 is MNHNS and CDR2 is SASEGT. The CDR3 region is CASSEEAGGREKLFF. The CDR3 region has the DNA TGTGCCAGCAGTGAAGAGGCAGGGGGCCGTGAAAAACTGTTTTTT.